This T cell receptor beta chain stems from a study of cytomegalovirus exposure and HLA in healthy donors. Trimming pared 2 bases from V and 4 bases from J, leaving 6 bases between. Germline assignment: CDR1 KGHSH and CDR2 LQKENI. This CDR3 comprises 13 residues. Of note for this clone: Antigen unknown.

Both 60 Vbeta primers and 13 Jbeta primers went into the PCR. The protocol was immunoSEQ multiplex PCR, while the TCRdb copy is restricted to in-frame clones and leaves out a portion. The table shows approximately 97,000 clones, with 81% occurring only once. Study results and caveats: Differences between HLA loci emerged in a later analysis of TCR association rates, with DRB1 most and HLA-C fewest. Later analysis suggested links between common viral pathogens and several top significant clusters.

V and J are TRBV18 and TRBJ2-1, with D hard to call. Sequenced input: PBMCs. The receptor's source is a man aged 35 to 55 in good health and CMV-seropositive. CDR3 in amino acids: CASSPADYNEQFF. The CDR3 coding sequence is TGTGCCAGCTCACCAGCAGATTACAATGAGCAGTTCTTC.